Following are 12 T cell receptor beta chains from one sample sequenced in a study of cytomegalovirus exposure and HLA in healthy donors. Repertoires were generated with immunoSEQ multiplex PCR, while TCRdb's copy carries only in-frame clones and drops some. The profile shows 65,000 to 70,000 clones, over 80% of them singletons. The material sequenced was PBMCs. The receptors come from a young man in good health and CMV-seronegative.

The rearrangement uses TRBV9 and TRBJ2-7; D ambiguous. This CDR3 region has 14 residues. The V gene's germline CDR1 is SGDLS and CDR2 YYNGEE. Deletions cut 0 bases from V and 0 bases from J, with 7 bases between. CDR3 in DNA: TGTGCCAGCAGCGTAGGTATCAGCTCCTACGAGCAGTACTTC. Encoded protein: CASSVGISSYEQYF.

The V gene is TRBV28, the J gene TRBJ1-4; a possible D gene is TRBD1 (6 bases). The CDR3 covers 16 residues. The germline CDR1 and CDR2 sequences are MDHEN and SYDVKM. V lost 5 bases and J lost 4, with 17 bases in between. The CDR3 here is CASSLFGQSVNEKLFF. The CDR3 coding sequence is TGTGCCAGCAGTCTTTTCGGACAGAGCGTTAATGAAAAACTGTTTTTT.

The chain carries TRBV30 and TRBJ2-7; 14 bases line up with TRBD2. With 3 bases clipped from V and 5 bases from J, the junction kept 9 bases outside the gene matches. From germline, CDR1 is GTSNPN and CDR2 SVGIG (reference sequence). The CDR3 has 16 amino acids. CDR3 bases: TGTGCCTGGAGGGGACTTAGGACTAGCGGGAGGAACGAGCAGTACTTC. Translated, it gives CAWRGLRTSGRNEQYF.

This clone was detected once. The CDR3 DNA is TGTGCCAGTAGGAGACCGGGACAGGGAGCGTACACCATATATTTT. Translated, it gives CASRRPGQGAYTIYF. This chain links TRBV19 with TRBJ1-3, with 9 bases aligning to TRBD1. The CDR3 sequence is 15 residues long. Per germline, CDR1 LNHDA and CDR2 SQIVND (reference sequence). V dropped 6 bases and J dropped 8; count of bases not matched to a gene: 11.

The count of this clone is one. CDR3 nucleotide sequence: TGTGCCAGCAGTCCCCGTGGGACAGCCTATGGCTACACCTTC. Translating it yields CASSPRGTAYGYTF. The V gene is TRBV6-5, the J gene TRBJ1-2, with TRBD1 matching over 7 bases. Germline trimming cut 5 bases from V and 4 bases from J; bases unmatched to any gene: 7. CDR1 and CDR2 (germline): MNHEY, SVGAGI. The CDR3 has 14 residues.

The rearrangement links TRBV5-1 to TRBJ2-2; 7 bases fit TRBD1. The J segment lost 2 bases and the V segment lost 4 bases, leaving 5 bases of the junction unmatched. CDR3 length: 15 amino acids. CDR1 is SGHRS, CDR2 YFSETQ, per germline. The CDR3 DNA is TGCGCCAGCAGCCCGACAGGGAAAAACACCGGGGAGCTGTTTTTT. Its protein product is CASSPTGKNTGELFF.

This chain connects TRBV5-1 to TRBJ2-3; 7 nucleotides align to TRBD2. The trim removed 4 bases at V and 1 base at J, leaving 0 bases unmatched. This CDR3 is 13 amino acids long. Germline V lookup: CDR1 SGHRS, CDR2 YFSETQ. DNA for the CDR3: TGCGCCAGCAGCCTAGCGGGCACAGATACGCAGTATTTT. It encodes CASSLAGTDTQYF.

The chain uses TRBV7-8 and TRBJ2-7; a possible D gene is TRBD2 (5 bases). This CDR3 has 14 residues. V lost 5 bases and J lost 2, with 13 bases in between. CDR1 is SGHVS and CDR2 is FQNEAQ in the germline V gene. The CDR3 DNA reads as TGTGCCAGCAGCCCCCTACCGGAGGCCTACGAGCAGTACTTC. It translates to CASSPLPEAYEQYF.

This chain connects TRBV5-1 to TRBJ2-1, with D possibly being TRBD2 (6 bases). The CDR3 spans 14 residues. Between the trimmed V and J ends, which lost 0 bases and 15 bases, there was a span of 19 bases. Looked up from germline, CDR1 is SGHRS and CDR2 is YFSETQ. CDR3 protein: CASSLGTNEERRFF. CDR3 coding DNA: TGCGCCAGCAGCTTGGGGACTAACGAGGAGAGAAGGTTCTTC.

The chain joins TRBV6-1 to TRBJ1-1, with D perhaps TRBD1 (6 bases). Trimming took 5 bases from V and 6 from J, leaving 13 bases between them. Germline assignment: CDR1 MNHNS and CDR2 SASEGT. The CDR3 consists of 13 residues. CDR3 sequence reads: CASSWDTLAEAFF. CDR3 DNA: TGTGCCAGCAGTTGGGACACGTTGGCTGAAGCTTTCTTT.

This clone came up once. The genes are TRBV5-4 and TRBJ2-1; 9 nucleotides match TRBD2. CDR3 length equals 15 residues. V was pared by 1 base and J by 7 bases, with 6 bases of the junction left unmatched. From germline, CDR1 is SGHNT and CDR2 YYREEE (reference sequence). This CDR3 is CASSLQAGGVNEQFF. CDR3 DNA: TGTGCCAGCAGCTTGCAGGCGGGAGGGGTGAATGAGCAGTTCTTC.

This chain joins TRBV28 and TRBJ2-7; TRBD2 is a possible D gene (6 bases). CDR3 length equals 14 residues. Germline CDR1 is MDHEN and CDR2 is SYDVKM. Trimming left V 6 bases short and J 5 bases short, with 17 bases between. This chain's CDR3 is CASSWSGRMDEQYF. As DNA, the CDR3 is TGTGCCAGCAGCTGGTCCGGGAGAATGGACGAGCAGTACTTC.